These T cell receptor beta chains were read from a single sample in a study of cytomegalovirus exposure and HLA in healthy donors. Method: immunoSEQ multiplex PCR; TCRdb's copy keeps in-frame clones and lacks some. The table includes 150,000 to 200,000 clones, nearly 80% detected once. The source material was PBMCs. The receptor set was obtained from a woman between 40 and 55 years old in good health and CMV-seronegative. Each CDR3 is given with its conserved first and last residue. The order of the fields is J gene, V gene, clone size, D gene, CDR3 protein, CDR3 DNA. D genes are given only for firm matches. Clone size, where shown, is once, few, many, or a class for clones that have expanded.

J gene: TRBJ1-6
V gene: TRBV5-6
clone size: few
D gene: NA
CDR3 protein: CASSARSGSYNSPLHF
CDR3 DNA: TGTGCCAGCAGCGCGAGGTCTGGGTCCTATAATTCACCCCTCCACTTT

J gene: TRBJ1-3
V gene: TRBV28
clone size: NA
D gene: NA
CDR3 protein: CASSDEQGRTGNTIYF
CDR3 DNA: TGTGCCAGCAGTGACGAACAGGGTAGAACTGGAAACACCATATATTTT

J gene: TRBJ2-3
V gene: TRBV19
clone size: few
D gene: NA
CDR3 protein: CASRSTQLVTDTQYF
CDR3 DNA: TGTGCCAGTAGATCAACCCAATTAGTCACAGATACGCAGTATTTT

J gene: TRBJ1-3
V gene: TRBV7-6
clone size: NA
D gene: NA
CDR3 protein: CASSLNTGSSGNTIYF
CDR3 DNA: TGTGCCAGCAGCTTAAATACAGGGTCCTCTGGAAACACCATATATTTT

J gene: TRBJ2-3
V gene: TRBV5-1
clone size: NA
D gene: NA
CDR3 protein: CASSFRLVGTSTDTQYF
CDR3 DNA: TGCGCCAGCAGCTTCCGACTAGTTGGGACTAGCACAGATACGCAGTATTTT

J gene: TRBJ2-1
V gene: TRBV7-2
clone size: NA
D gene: TRBD2
CDR3 protein: CASNGLAGIYHYNEQFF
CDR3 DNA: TGTGCCAGCAACGGACTAGCGGGGATTTACCACTACAATGAGCAGTTCTTC

J gene: TRBJ2-7
V gene: TRBV5-1
clone size: once
D gene: TRBD2
CDR3 protein: CASSLVSGAFSYEQYF
CDR3 DNA: TGCGCCAGCAGCTTGGTTAGCGGGGCCTTCTCCTACGAGCAGTACTTC

J gene: TRBJ1-1
V gene: TRBV6-1
clone size: few
D gene: NA
CDR3 protein: CASSSNWNTEAFF
CDR3 DNA: TGTGCCAGCAGTTCAAACTGGAACACTGAAGCTTTCTTT

J gene: TRBJ1-6
V gene: TRBV5-8
clone size: NA
D gene: NA
CDR3 protein: CASSFPGSNSPLHF
CDR3 DNA: TGTGCCAGCAGCTTCCCAGGCTCCAATTCACCCCTCCACTTT

J gene: TRBJ2-5
V gene: TRBV5-4
clone size: NA
D gene: TRBD2
CDR3 protein: CASSLGLAGGETQYF
CDR3 DNA: TGTGCCAGCAGCTTGGGGCTAGCGGGGGGGGAGACCCAGTACTTC

J gene: TRBJ2-2
V gene: TRBV7-6
clone size: few
D gene: TRBD1
CDR3 protein: CASSDPGDRGSFVGTGELFF
CDR3 DNA: TGTGCCAGCAGCGATCCGGGAGACAGGGGTAGTTTTGTCGGTACCGGGGAGCTGTTTTTT

J gene: TRBJ2-1
V gene: TRBV20-1
clone size: NA
D gene: NA
CDR3 protein: CSAYYNEQFF
CDR3 DNA: TGCAGTGCATACTACAATGAGCAGTTCTTC

J gene: TRBJ1-2
V gene: TRBV5-1
clone size: NA
D gene: NA
CDR3 protein: CASSLEGNYGYTF
CDR3 DNA: TGCGCCAGCAGCTTGGAGGGGAACTATGGCTACACCTTC

J gene: TRBJ2-5
V gene: TRBV19
clone size: NA
D gene: TRBD1
CDR3 protein: CASSTRQGVTQYF
CDR3 DNA: TGTGCCAGTAGTACTCGACAGGGGGTCACCCAGTACTTC

J gene: TRBJ1-5
V gene: TRBV5-1
clone size: NA
D gene: TRBD1
CDR3 protein: CASSPTTGSANQSQHF
CDR3 DNA: TGCGCCAGCAGCCCGACGACAGGGTCGGCCAATCAGTCCCAGCATTTT

J gene: TRBJ1-5
V gene: TRBV19
clone size: few
D gene: NA
CDR3 protein: CASTGIGPQHF
CDR3 DNA: TGTGCCAGTACCGGGATAGGGCCCCAGCATTTT

J gene: TRBJ1-5
V gene: TRBV27
clone size: NA
D gene: NA
CDR3 protein: CASSSTMYRDPDNSNQPQHF
CDR3 DNA: TGTGCCAGCAGTTCTACTATGTACAGGGATCCGGATAATAGCAATCAGCCCCAGCATTTT